Listed below are T cell receptor beta chains from one sample, sequenced in a study of graft-versus-host responses after intestinal transplantation. Using immunoSEQ multiplex PCR, the repertoire was profiled, and TCRdb retains in-frame clones only, with some absent. The data show over 20,000 clones, around 44% seen once. The specimen comprised alloreactive CD4+ T cells from a mixed lymphocyte reaction culture, sampled before intestinal transplant. Source of these receptors: a human patient who received an intestinal transplant. The CDR3 runs from the conserved cysteine through the conserved F or W. Fields, in order: J gene, clone size, D gene, V gene, CDR3 DNA, CDR3 protein. A D gene is named only where the DNA matches it firmly. Size is omitted from some rows. Given values are once, few, many or a class for expanded clones.

>TRBJ1-1|once|NA|TRBV5-4
TGTGCCAGCAGCTTGGGGCACACTGAAGCTTTCTTT
CASSLGHTEAFF
>TRBJ1-2|NA|NA|TRBV10-3
TGTGCCATCAGTGAGGGAGGGCTGGGGGGCTACACCTTC
CAISEGGLGGYTF
>TRBJ2-5|NA|NA|TRBV28
TGTGCCAGCAGTTCCCAGCAAGAGACCCAGTACTTC
CASSSQQETQYF
>TRBJ2-7|NA|TRBD1|TRBV18
TGTGCCAGCTCACCGGGACAGCTCTACGAGCAGTACTTC
CASSPGQLYEQYF
>TRBJ1-6|NA|TRBD1|TRBV2
TGTGCCAGCAGGTCTTCCGGGACAGGCCATAATTCACCCCTCCACTTT
CASRSSGTGHNSPLHF
>TRBJ1-2|NA|TRBD1|TRBV6-6
TGTGCCAGCAGTTACTTGACAGGGAGGGGCTACACCTTC
CASSYLTGRGYTF
>TRBJ2-2|NA|TRBD2|TRBV11-2
TGTGCCAGCAGCTCCGGACTAGCCGTAGTCGGGGAGCTGTTTTTT
CASSSGLAVVGELFF
>TRBJ1-1|NA|NA|TRBV2
TGTGCCAGCAGTGAAGCGGACGGACTTAAAGCTTTCTTT
CASSEADGLKAFF
>TRBJ1-2|NA|TRBD1|TRBV6-1
TGTGCCAGTGTGGGACAGAACAATGCTGCTGGTGGCTACACCTTC
CASVGQNNAAGGYTF
>TRBJ2-4|NA|TRBD1|TRBV5-8
TGTGCCAGCAGCTTGGGGACAGGGTCACTAATAGCCAAAAACATTCAGTACTTC
CASSLGTGSLIAKNIQYF
>TRBJ2-5|few|TRBD2|TRBV4-2
TGTGCCAGCAGCTGGAGCGGGGGGGGGTTGGAGACCCAGTACTTC
CASSWSGGGLETQYF
>TRBJ2-5|NA|TRBD1|TRBV5-4
TGTGCCAGCAGCTTTGGGACAGGGGGCGGTGAAGAGACCCAGTACTTC
CASSFGTGGGEETQYF
>TRBJ1-5|few|NA|TRBV2
TGTGCCAGCACCCAACACGACAGTATTAATCAGCCCCAGCATTTT
CASTQHDSINQPQHF
>TRBJ2-1|NA|NA|TRBV4-2
TGTGCCAGCAGCCCAAGGGGGGCGGGAGCAACCTACAATGAGCAGTTCTTC
CASSPRGAGATYNEQFF